This T cell receptor beta chain derives from a study of blood T cell repertoires in COVID-19. Whole-study context: In each case, the material was cDNA or gDNA derived from T cells, B-cell-depleted T cells, or PBMCs.

Trimming pared 1 base from V and 4 bases from J, leaving 10 bases between. There are 14 residues in the CDR3. Germline CDR1 is SGHDN and CDR2 is FVKESK. Methods used by the authors: How many nucleated cells were present was estimated from reference gene primer amplification. Produced via immunoSEQ multiplex PCR; TCRdb's table is partial and in-frame only. V, J and clone size derive from that table, while D and trimming were established from the DNA sequence. The data contain about 220,000 clones, around 81% of them seen just once; the ten biggest clones take up roughly 2.3%. The sequence derives from an older woman with acute or convalescent COVID-19. The gene calls are TRBV14 and TRBJ1-2; the D is unclear. Material for sequencing was peripheral blood. CDR3 coding DNA: TGTGCCAGCAGCCAAGGAGGAGGGATCTATGGCTACACCTTC. Protein product: CASSQGGGIYGYTF.